The source of this T cell receptor beta chain is a study of Tregs in tolerant kidney transplant recipients. Libraries were prepared by immunoSEQ multiplex PCR; TCRdb keeps only in-frame clonotypes and omits some of them. Of approximately 99,000 clones in the sample, around 90% are singletons; the top ten hold approximately 0.35%. Germline CDR1 SGHAT, CDR2 FQNNGV. The length of the CDR3 is 19 residues. V was pared by 5 bases and J by 0 bases, with 23 bases between. This chain joins TRBV11-2 and TRBJ2-1; tentative D call: TRBD2 (6 bases). Source: CD4+ T cells from blood, taken before the transplant. This TCR came from a human donor who received a combined kidney and bone marrow transplant. The CDR3 loop is CASSHRVKGLSYSYNEQFF. The CDR3, as DNA: TGTGCCAGCAGCCATCGGGTAAAAGGACTATCATACTCCTACAATGAGCAGTTCTTC.